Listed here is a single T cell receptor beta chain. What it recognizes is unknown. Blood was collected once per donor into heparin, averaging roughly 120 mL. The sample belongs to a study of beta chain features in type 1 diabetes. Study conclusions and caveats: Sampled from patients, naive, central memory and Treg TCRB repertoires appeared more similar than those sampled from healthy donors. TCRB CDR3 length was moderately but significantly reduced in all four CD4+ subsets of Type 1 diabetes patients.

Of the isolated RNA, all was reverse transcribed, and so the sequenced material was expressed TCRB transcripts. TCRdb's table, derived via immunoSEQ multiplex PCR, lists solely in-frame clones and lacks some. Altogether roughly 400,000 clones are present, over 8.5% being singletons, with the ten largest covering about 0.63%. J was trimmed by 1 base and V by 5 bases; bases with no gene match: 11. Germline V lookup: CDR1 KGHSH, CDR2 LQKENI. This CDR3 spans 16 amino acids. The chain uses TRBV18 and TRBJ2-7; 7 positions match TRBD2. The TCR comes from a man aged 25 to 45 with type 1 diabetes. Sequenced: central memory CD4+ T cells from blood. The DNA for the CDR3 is TGTGCCAGCTCAAGATCTCTAGCGGAAACGTCCTACGAGCAGTACTTC. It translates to CASSRSLAETSYEQYF.